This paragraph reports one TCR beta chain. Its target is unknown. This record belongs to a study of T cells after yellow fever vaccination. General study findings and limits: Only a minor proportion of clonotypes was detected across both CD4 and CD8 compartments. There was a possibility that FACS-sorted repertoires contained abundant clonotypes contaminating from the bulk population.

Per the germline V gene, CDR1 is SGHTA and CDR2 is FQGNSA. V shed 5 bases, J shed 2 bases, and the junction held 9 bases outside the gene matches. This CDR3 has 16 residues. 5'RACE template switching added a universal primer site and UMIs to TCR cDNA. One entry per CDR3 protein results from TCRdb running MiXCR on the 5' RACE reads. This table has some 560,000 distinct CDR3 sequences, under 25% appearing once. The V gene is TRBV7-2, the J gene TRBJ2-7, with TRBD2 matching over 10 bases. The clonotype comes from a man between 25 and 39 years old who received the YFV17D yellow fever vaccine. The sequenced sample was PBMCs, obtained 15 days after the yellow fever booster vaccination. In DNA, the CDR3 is TGTGCCAGCAGCCGCGGCCGGACTAGCGGAACCTACGAGCAGTACTTC. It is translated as CASSRGRTSGTYEQYF.